This T cell receptor (beta chain) was recorded in a study of blood T cells in healthy people across ages. Researchers collected approximately 9.5 milliliters of peripheral blood from every single donor. A J-beta primer mix and a sample-barcoded 5' primer were used in a second PCR of about 6 to 12 cycles. TCRdb re-analysed the 5' RACE reads in MiXCR, keeping a single row per CDR3 protein. Counted here are approximately 800,000 distinct CDR3 sequences, around 50% occurring once; the ten biggest clones make up 20% to 30%. Sequenced material: blood. This clonotype originated in a middle-aged man in good health.

In nucleotides, the CDR3 is TGTGCCAGCAGCTTGAAAAGGACAGTCGGAGATACGCAGTATTTT. This sequence encodes CASSLKRTVGDTQYF. The genes are TRBV5-5 and TRBJ2-3, with D possibly TRBD1 on 6 matching bases. Germline lookup yields CDR1 SGHKS and CDR2 YYEKEE (reference sequence). Trimming removed 1 base from V and 5 bases from J, with 14 bases in between. The CDR3 extends over 15 amino acids.